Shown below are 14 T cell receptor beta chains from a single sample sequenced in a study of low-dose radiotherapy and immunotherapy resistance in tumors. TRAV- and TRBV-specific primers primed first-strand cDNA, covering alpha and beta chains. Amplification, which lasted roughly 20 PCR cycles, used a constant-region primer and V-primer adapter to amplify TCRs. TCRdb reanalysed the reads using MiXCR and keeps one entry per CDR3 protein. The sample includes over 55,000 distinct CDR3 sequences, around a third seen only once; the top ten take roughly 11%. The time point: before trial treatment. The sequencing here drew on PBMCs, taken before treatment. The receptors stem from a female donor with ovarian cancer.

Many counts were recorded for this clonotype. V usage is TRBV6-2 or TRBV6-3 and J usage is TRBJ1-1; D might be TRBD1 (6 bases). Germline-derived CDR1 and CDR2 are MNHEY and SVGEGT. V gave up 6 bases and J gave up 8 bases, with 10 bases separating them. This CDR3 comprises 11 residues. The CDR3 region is CASRTGTEAFF. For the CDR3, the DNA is TGTGCCAGCAGAACCGGGACAGAAGCTTTCTTT.

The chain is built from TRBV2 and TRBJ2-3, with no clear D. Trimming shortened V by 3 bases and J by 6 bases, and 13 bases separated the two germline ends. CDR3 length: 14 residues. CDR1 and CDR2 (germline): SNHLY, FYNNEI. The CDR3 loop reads CASSDSAREDTQYF. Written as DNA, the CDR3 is TGTGCCAGCAGTGATTCCGCTAGAGAGGATACGCAGTATTTT.

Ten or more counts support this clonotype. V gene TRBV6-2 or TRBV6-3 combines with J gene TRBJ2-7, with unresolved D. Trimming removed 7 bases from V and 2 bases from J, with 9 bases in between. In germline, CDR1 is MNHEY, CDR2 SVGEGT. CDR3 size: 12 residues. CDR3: CASMSTAYEQYF. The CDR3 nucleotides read TGTGCCAGCATGAGTACAGCCTACGAGCAGTACTTC.

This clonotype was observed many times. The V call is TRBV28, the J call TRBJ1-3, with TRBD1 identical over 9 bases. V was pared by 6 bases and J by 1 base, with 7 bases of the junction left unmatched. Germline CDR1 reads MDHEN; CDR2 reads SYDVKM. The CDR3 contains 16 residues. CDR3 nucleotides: TGTGCCAGCAGACTCCGGGACAGGGTGTCTGGAAACACCATATATTTT. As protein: CASRLRDRVSGNTIYF.

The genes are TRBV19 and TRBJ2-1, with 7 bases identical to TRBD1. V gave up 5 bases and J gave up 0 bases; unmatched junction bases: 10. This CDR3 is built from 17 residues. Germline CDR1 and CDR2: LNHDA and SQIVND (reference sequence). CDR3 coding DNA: TGTGCCAGTAGTGTCACAAAGACAGGGAGCTCCTACAATGAGCAGTTCTTC. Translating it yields CASSVTKTGSSYNEQFF. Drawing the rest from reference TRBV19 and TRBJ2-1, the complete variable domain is DGGITQSPKYLFRKEGQNVTLSCEQNLNHDAMYWYRQDPGQGLRLIYYSQIVNDFQKGDIAEGYSVSREKKESFPLTVTSAQKNPTAFYLCASSVTKTGSSYNEQFFGPGTRLTVL.

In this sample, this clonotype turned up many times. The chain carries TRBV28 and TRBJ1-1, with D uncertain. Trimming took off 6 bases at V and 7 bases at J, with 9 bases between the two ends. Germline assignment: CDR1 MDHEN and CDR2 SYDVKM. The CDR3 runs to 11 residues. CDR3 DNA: TGTGCCAGCAGGACTAATTTTGAAGCTTTCTTT. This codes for CASRTNFEAFF.

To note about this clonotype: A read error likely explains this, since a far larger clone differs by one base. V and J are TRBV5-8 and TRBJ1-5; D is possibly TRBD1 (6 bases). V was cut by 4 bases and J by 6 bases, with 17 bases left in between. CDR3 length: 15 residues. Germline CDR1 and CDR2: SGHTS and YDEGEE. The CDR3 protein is CASSDSRTVGQPQHF. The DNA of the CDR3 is TGTGCCAGCAGCGATTCCCGGACAGTAGGTCAGCCCCAGCATTTT. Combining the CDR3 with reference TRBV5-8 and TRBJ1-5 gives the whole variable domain EAGVTQSPTHLIKTRGQQATLRCSPISGHTSVYWYQQALGLGLQFLLWYDEGEERNRGNFPPRFSGRQFPNYSSELNVNALELEDSALYLCASSDSRTVGQPQHFGDGTRLSIL.

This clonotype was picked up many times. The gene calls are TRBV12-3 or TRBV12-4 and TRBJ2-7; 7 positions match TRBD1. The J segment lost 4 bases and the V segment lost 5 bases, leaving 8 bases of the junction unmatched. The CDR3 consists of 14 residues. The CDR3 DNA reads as TGTGCCAGCAGTCCTAACAGGGGCGGTTACGAGCAGTACTTC. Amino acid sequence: CASSPNRGGYEQYF.

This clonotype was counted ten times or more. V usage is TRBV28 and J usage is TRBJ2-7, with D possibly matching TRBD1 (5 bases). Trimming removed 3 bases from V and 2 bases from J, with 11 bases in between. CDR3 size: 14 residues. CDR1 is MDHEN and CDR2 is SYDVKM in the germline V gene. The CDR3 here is CASSFGAGAYEQYF. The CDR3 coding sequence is TGTGCCAGCAGTTTTGGGGCCGGAGCCTACGAGCAGTACTTC.

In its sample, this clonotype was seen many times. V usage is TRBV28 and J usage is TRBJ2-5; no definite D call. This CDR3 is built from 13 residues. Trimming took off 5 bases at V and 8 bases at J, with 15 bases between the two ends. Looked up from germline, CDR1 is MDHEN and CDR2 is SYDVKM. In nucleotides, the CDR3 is TGTGCCAGCAGTCCACCGCCTAGTCGAACCCAGTACTTC. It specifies CASSPPPSRTQYF. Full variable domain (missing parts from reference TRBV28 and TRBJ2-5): DVKVTQSSRYLVKRTGEKVFLECVQDMDHENMFWYRQDPGLGLRLIYFSYDVKMKEKGDIPEGYSVSREKKERFSLILESASTNQTSMYLCASSPPPSRTQYFGPGTRLLVL.

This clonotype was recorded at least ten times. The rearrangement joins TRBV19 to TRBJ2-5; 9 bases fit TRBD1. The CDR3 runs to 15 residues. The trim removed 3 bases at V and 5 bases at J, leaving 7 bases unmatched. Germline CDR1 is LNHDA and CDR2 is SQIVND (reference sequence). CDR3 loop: CASSIPGQGMETQYF. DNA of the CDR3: TGTGCCAGTAGTATCCCGGGACAGGGTATGGAGACCCAGTACTTC.

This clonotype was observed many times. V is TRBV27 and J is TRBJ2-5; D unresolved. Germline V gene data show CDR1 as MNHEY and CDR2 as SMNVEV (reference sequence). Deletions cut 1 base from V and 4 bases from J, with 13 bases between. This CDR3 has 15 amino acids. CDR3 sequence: CASSLYPGDGETQYF. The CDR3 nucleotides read TGTGCCAGCAGTTTATATCCGGGCGACGGAGAGACCCAGTACTTC.

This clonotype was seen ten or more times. Here the CDR3 reads CSARHSTGGVGNEQFF. As DNA, the CDR3 is TGCAGTGCCCGACATAGCACGGGAGGGGTGGGAAATGAGCAGTTCTTC. The chain combines TRBV20-1 with TRBJ2-1; 8 nucleotides match TRBD2. The CDR3 spans 16 residues. Germline V gene sequence: CDR1 DFQATT, CDR2 SNEGSKA (reference sequence). The V segment lost 6 bases and the J segment 7 bases; nucleotides outside the gene matches: 17.

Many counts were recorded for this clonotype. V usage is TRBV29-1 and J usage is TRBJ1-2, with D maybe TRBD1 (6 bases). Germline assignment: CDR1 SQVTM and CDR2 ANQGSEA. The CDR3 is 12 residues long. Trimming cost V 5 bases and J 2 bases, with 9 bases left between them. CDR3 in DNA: TGCAGCGTTTTCGGGGGCAACTATGGCTACACCTTC. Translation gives CSVFGGNYGYTF.